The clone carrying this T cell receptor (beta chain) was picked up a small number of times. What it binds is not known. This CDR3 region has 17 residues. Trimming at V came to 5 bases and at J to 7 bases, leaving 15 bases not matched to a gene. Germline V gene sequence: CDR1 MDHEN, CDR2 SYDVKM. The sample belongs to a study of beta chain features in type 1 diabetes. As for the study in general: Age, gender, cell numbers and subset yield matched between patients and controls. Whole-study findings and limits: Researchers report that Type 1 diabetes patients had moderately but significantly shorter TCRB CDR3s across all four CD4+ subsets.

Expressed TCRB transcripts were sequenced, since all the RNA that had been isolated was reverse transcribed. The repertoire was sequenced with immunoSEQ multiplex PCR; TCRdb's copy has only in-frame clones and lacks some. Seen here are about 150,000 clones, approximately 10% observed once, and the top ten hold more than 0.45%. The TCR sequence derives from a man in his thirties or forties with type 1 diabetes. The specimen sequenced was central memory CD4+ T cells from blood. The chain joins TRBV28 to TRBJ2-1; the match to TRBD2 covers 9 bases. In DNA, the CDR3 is TGTGCCAGCAGTGGGGGACTTAGCGGGAGATATCGTAATGAGCAGTTCTTC. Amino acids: CASSGGLSGRYRNEQFF.